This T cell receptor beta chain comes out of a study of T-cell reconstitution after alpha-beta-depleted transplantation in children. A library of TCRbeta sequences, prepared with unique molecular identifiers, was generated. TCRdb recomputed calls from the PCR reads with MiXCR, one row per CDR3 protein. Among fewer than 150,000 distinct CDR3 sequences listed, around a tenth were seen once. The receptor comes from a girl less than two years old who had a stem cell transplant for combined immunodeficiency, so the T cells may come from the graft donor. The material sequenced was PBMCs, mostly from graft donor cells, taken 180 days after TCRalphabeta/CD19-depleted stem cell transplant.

This chain's CDR3 is CSVEGGEGEQYF. CDR3 nucleotides: TGCAGCGTTGAGGGGGGTGAGGGCGAGCAGTACTTC. The chain combines TRBV29-1 with TRBJ2-7, with a possible D match to TRBD2 (6 bases). V lost 3 bases to trimming and J lost 6 bases, with 12 bases between them. The length of the CDR3 is 12 residues. In germline, CDR1 is SQVTM, CDR2 ANQGSEA.